The count of the clone carrying this T cell receptor beta chain is one. Per the original methods: Amplification of reference gene primers was used by the study to estimate nucleated cell counts. Libraries were prepared by immunoSEQ multiplex PCR; TCRdb keeps only in-frame clonotypes and omits some of them. V, J and clone size are those of that table, while D and trimming were read from the DNA. The sample holds more than 80,000 clones, about nine tenths seen once. A Seattle source enrolled patients during active infection and followed them longitudinally. The data belong to a study of blood T cell repertoires in COVID-19. Study background: Italy, Spain and the United States were the sources of the convalescent and acute COVID-19 samples. T cells, B-cell-depleted T cells, or PBMCs supplied cDNA or gDNA.

CDR1 and CDR2 (germline): ENHRY, SYGVKD. The V gene end was trimmed by 2 bases and the J gene end by 4 bases; junction bases not matched to a gene: 11. The CDR3 consists of 17 residues. The sample was peripheral blood. The gene calls are TRBV10-3 and TRBJ2-3; TRBD1 aligns across 8 bases. This sequence was found in a young man with COVID-19, enrolled during active disease. The CDR3 DNA is TGTGCCATCAGTGAGCCGGGACAGGCGATTTGGGCAGATACGCAGTATTTT. Protein sequence: CAISEPGQAIWADTQYF.